The sequence of this T cell receptor beta chain was determined in a study of identical twins. TCRdb reprocessed the 5' RACE reads via MiXCR and lists one record per CDR3 protein. This table has roughly 200,000 distinct CDR3 sequences, about 16% appearing once. This clonotype occurred a few times. Its antigen is undetermined. Study conclusions and caveats: Monozygotic twins shared more out-of-frame TCR alpha than recombination models predicted. Out-of-frame alpha sequences common to twins exhibited an excess of low generation probability.

Trimming took 8 bases from V and 2 from J, leaving 12 bases between them. The CDR3 loop spans 13 amino acids. The germline CDR1 and CDR2 sequences are SNHLY and FYNNEI. This sample was shared with a second study, whose subject was T cells expressing NK-cell markers. As that report states: Sorting in several experiments was restricted by an anti-gamma-delta TCR antibody to alpha-beta TCR T cells.

Sequenced: CD8+ T cells sorted from blood. This chain uses TRBV2 with TRBJ2-5; D is undetermined. This clonotype was obtained from a woman between 18 and 30 years old in good health. The CDR3 DNA sequence: TGTGCCAGCGGGTGGGGTCCTCAAGAGACCCAGTACTTC. Translating it yields CASGWGPQETQYF.